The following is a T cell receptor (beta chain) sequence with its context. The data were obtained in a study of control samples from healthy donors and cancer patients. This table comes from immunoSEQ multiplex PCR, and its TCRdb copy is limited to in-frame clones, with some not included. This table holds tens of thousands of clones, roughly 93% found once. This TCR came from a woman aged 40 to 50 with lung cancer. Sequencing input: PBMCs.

As DNA, the CDR3 is TGTGCCAGCAGTGAAAGTTCACCCCTCCACTTT. Protein sequence: CASSESSPLHF. The chain couples TRBV2 to TRBJ1-6; D not resolved. This CDR3 contains 11 residues. Trimming removed 2 bases from V and 9 bases from J, with 2 bases in between. Germline CDR1 SNHLY, CDR2 FYNNEI.